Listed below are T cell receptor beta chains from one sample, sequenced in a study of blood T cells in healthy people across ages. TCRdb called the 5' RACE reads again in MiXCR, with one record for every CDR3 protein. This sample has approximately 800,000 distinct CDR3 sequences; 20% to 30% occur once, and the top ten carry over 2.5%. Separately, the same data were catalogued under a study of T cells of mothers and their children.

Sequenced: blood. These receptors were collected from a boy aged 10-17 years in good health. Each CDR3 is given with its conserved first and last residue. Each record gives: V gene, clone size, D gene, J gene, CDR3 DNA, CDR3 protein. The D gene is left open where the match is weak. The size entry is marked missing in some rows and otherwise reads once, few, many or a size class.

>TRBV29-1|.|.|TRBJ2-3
TGCAGCGTTGACCCGGACCCTACAGATACGCAGTATTTT
CSVDPDPTDTQYF
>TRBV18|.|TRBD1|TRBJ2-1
TGTGCCAGCTCACCCGGACAGGACCCTTTCTTC
CASSPGQDPFF
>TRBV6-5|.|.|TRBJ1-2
TGTGCCAGCAGTCCCACCAGCAGGGGCATCGGTGGCTACACCTTC
CASSPTSRGIGGYTF
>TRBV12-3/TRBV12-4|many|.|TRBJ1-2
TGTGCCAGCAGTCCTAGGCCCTATGGCTACACCTTC
CASSPRPYGYTF
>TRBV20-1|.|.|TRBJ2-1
TGCAGTGCTAGGAACAAGCGCTGGGCACATGAGCAGTTCTTC
CSARNKRWAHEQFF
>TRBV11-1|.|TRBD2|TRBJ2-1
TGTGCCAGCAGCTACGTAGCGGGGGGGCTCAATGAGCAGTTCTTC
CASSYVAGGLNEQFF
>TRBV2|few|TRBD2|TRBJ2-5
TGTGCCAGCAGTGGTCGAGCGGGGAGGTCAGAGACCCAGTACTTC
CASSGRAGRSETQYF
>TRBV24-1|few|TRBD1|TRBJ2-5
TGTGCCACCAGTGACCCGACAGGGGGTACGGAGACCCAGTACTTC
CATSDPTGGTETQYF
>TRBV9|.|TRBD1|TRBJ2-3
TGTGCCAGCAACCGACAGGGGCAAGATACGCAGTATTTT
CASNRQGQDTQYF
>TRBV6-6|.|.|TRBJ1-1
TGTGCCAGCAGTTACGGGGGAGGACGGGGAATGAACACTGAAGCTTTCTTT
CASSYGGGRGMNTEAFF
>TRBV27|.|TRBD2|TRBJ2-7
TGTGCCAGCAGGCGGCGGGGGGCGAGCTCCTACGAGCAGTACTTC
CASRRRGASSYEQYF
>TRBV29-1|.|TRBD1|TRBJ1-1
TGCAGCGGAGGGACAGGGAACACTGAAGCTTTCTTT
CSGGTGNTEAFF
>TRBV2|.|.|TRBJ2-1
TGTGCCAGCAGACCTGACGGGGTCAATGAGCAGTTCTTC
CASRPDGVNEQFF
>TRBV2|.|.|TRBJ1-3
TGTGCCAGCAGTAAAAATACCGGAAACACCATATATTTT
CASSKNTGNTIYF
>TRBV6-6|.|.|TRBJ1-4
TGTGCCACCCAGTCCCGCAGGATTGGCGAAAAACTGTTTTTT
CATQSRRIGEKLFF
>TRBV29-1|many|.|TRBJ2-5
TGCAGCGTATCCAGGGGGGGGGAGACCCAGTACTTC
CSVSRGGETQYF
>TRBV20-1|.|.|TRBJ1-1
TGCAGTGCTATGCACGACCCGAGGAGTACTGAAGCTTTCTTT
CSAMHDPRSTEAFF
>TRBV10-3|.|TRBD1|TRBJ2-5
TGTGCCATCAGGGCTCGGACAGGGGAAGGGGAGTACCAAGAGACCCAGTACTTC
CAIRARTGEGEYQETQYF
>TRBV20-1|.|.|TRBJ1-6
TGCAGTGCTATTTCCGCCAGGGCATCACCCCTCCACTTT
CSAISARASPLHF
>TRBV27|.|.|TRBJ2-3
TGTGCCAGCAGTCCCCGATTATGGGATACGCAGTATTTT
CASSPRLWDTQYF
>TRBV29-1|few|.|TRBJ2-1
TGCAGCGGGATTTACAATGAGCAGTTCTTC
CSGIYNEQFF
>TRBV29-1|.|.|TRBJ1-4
TGCAGCGTTGAAGGGACAGCGTGGGAACTGTTTTTT
CSVEGTAWELFF
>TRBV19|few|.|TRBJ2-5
TGCGCCAGTAGTATAACATCGGTATACGGGCAGCACTTC
CASSITSVYGQHF
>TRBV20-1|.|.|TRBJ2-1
TGCAGTGCCAAAGCTTACTCCTACAATGAGCAGTTCTTC
CSAKAYSYNEQFF
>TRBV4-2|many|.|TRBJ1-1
TGTGCCAGCAGCCTCCCCGGGGAGGGGACTGAAGCTTTCTTT
CASSLPGEGTEAFF
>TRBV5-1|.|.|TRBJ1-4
TGCGCCAGCGCCGTCTTACCAACTAATGAAAAACTGTTTTTT
CASAVLPTNEKLFF
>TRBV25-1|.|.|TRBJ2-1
TGTGCCAGCAGTGACAGGAGGCCCTACAATGAGCAGTTCTTC
CASSDRRPYNEQFF
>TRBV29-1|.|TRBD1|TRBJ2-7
TGCAGCGTTGCCAGGACAGGGGGCTTCTACGAGCAGTACTTC
CSVARTGGFYEQYF
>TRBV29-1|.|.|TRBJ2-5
TGCAGCGTGGAGGGCTCGTACCAAGAGACCCAGTACTTC
CSVEGSYQETQYF